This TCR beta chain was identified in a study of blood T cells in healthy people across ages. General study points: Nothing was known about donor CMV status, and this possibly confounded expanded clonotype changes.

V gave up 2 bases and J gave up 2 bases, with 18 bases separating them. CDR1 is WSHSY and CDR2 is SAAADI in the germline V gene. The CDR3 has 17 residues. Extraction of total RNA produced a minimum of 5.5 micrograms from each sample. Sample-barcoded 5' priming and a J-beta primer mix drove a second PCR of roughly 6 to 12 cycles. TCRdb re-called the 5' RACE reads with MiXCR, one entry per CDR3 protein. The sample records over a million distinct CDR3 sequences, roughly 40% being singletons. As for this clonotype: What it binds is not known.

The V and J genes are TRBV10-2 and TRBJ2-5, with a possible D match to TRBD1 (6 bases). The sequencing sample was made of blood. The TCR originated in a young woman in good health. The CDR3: CASSEGPGGFAQETQYF. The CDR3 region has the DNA TGCGCCAGCAGTGAGGGCCCTGGGGGCTTCGCACAAGAGACCCAGTACTTC.